Shown below are 21 T cell receptor beta chains from a single sample sequenced in a study of OX40 agonist ivuxolimab in advanced cancers. Using immunoSEQ multiplex PCR, the repertoire was profiled, and TCRdb retains in-frame clones only, with some absent. The profile shows about 50,000 clones, about 93% of them singletons. This specimen consisted of CD4+ or CD8+ T cells sorted from blood, obtained in a trial of the OX40 agonist ivuxolimab. Every receptor here comes from an adult with an advanced solid tumor such as melanoma, head and neck, liver or kidney cancer.

The chain combines TRBV9 with TRBJ2-3; 9 positions match TRBD2. CDR1 SGDLS and CDR2 YYNGEE come from the germline V gene. Unmatched junction bases numbered 3, after V lost 3 bases and J lost 1 base. This CDR3 region has 15 residues. This CDR3 is CASSEGTSRTDTQYF. The CDR3 DNA reads as TGTGCCAGCAGCGAAGGGACTAGCCGCACAGATACGCAGTATTTT.

The chain employs TRBV9 and TRBJ2-1, with 12 bases that match TRBD2. CDR1 and CDR2 (germline): SGDLS, YYNGEE. Losses at the gene ends were 4 bases for V and 7 bases for J; bases not matched to a gene: 18. This CDR3 is built from 19 residues. CDR3 sequence reads: CASSPGLAGPIRGANEQFF. The CDR3 DNA is TGTGCCAGCAGCCCGGGACTAGCGGGCCCAATACGCGGGGCGAATGAGCAGTTCTTC.

The V call is TRBV7-2, the J call TRBJ2-7, with TRBD1 matching over 10 bases. The germline V gene has CDR1 SGHTA and CDR2 FQGNSA. This CDR3 has 13 residues. The trim removed 4 bases at V and 4 bases at J, leaving 1 base unmatched. The CDR3 spells CASSWGQGYEQYF. CDR3 nucleotide sequence: TGTGCCAGCAGCTGGGGACAGGGGTACGAGCAGTACTTC.

The chain recombines TRBV13 with TRBJ2-1, with D possibly TRBD2 on 5 matching bases. The ends were cut back, 7 bases at V and 8 bases at J, with 15 bases in the middle. Germline V gene lookup returns CDR1 PRHDT and CDR2 FYEKMQ (reference sequence). The CDR3 runs 13 residues. CDR3 DNA sequence: TGTGCCAGCACCGTCGGCGGGCTGGATGAGCAGTTCTTC. As protein: CASTVGGLDEQFF.

The V and J genes are TRBV4-3 and TRBJ2-3; TRBD2 matches at 10 bases. Germline CDR1 is LGHNA and CDR2 is YSLEER. V dropped 4 bases and J dropped 1; count of bases not matched to a gene: 8. This CDR3 is 17 amino acids long. The CDR3 is CASSRLSGRGGTDTQYF. The CDR3 DNA is TGCGCCAGCAGCCGATTAAGCGGGAGGGGAGGCACAGATACGCAGTATTTT.

This CDR3 reads CASSFQGRSDDTEAFF. Written as DNA, the CDR3 is TGTGCCAGCAGCTTCCAGGGGAGGTCTGACGACACTGAAGCTTTCTTT. V is TRBV11-2 and J is TRBJ1-1; TRBD1 is a possible D gene (6 bases). The CDR3 is made up of 16 amino acids. Germline loops: CDR1 SGHAT, CDR2 FQNNGV. V lost 3 bases and J lost 3, with 17 bases in between.

This rearrangement joins TRBV4-3 to TRBJ2-2; 9 nucleotides align to TRBD2. CDR1 is LGHNA, CDR2 YSLEER, per germline. After removal of 0 bases from V and 7 bases from J, the junction contained 15 bases not matched to a gene. CDR3 length: 19 residues. The CDR3 DNA sequence: TGCGCCAGCAGCCAAGAACAACTTTTTAGCGGGAGCCCCGGCGGGGAGCTGTTTTTT. Its translation: CASSQEQLFSGSPGGELFF.

In its sample, this clone was seen a few times. The V gene is TRBV11-2, the J gene TRBJ2-5, with D possibly TRBD2 on 5 matching bases. Germline V CDR1 and CDR2: SGHAT, FQNNGV. V was pared by 2 bases and J by 0 bases, with 10 bases between. This CDR3 has 15 amino acids. The DNA of the CDR3 is TGTGCCAGCAGCTTAACTTCCGGGAACCAAGAGACCCAGTACTTC. It encodes CASSLTSGNQETQYF.

The J gene is TRBJ2-1, the V gene TRBV27; TRBD1 matches at 9 bases. Trimming at V came to 7 bases and at J to 5 bases, leaving 6 bases not matched to a gene. CDR3 length: 14 amino acids. Germline assignment: CDR1 MNHEY and CDR2 SMNVEV (reference sequence). The CDR3 DNA reads TGTGCCAGCAAGGAGACAGGGGGGAACAATGAGCAGTTCTTC. This translates into CASKETGGNNEQFF.

In its sample, this clone ranks as medium-sized (0.01 to 0.1%). This chain joins TRBV10-2 and TRBJ1-5, with a possible D match to TRBD1 (6 bases). This CDR3 has 16 amino acids. The germline V gene encodes CDR1 WSHSY and CDR2 SAAADI. V dropped 6 bases and J dropped 3 bases, with 18 bases sitting between them. The CDR3 spells CASSHPPTGFNQPQHF. DNA for the CDR3: TGCGCCAGCAGCCACCCCCCGACAGGTTTCAATCAGCCCCAGCATTTT.

This chain uses TRBV7-2 with TRBJ2-7, with TRBD1 matching over 7 bases. J lost 3 bases, V lost 5 bases, and 7 bases had no gene match. CDR1 and CDR2 from the germline V gene are SGHTA and FQGNSA. The CDR3 is 14 amino acids. CDR3 sequence (DNA): TGTGCCAGCAGCCCCAGGGACAGTTTCTACGAGCAGTACTTC. Translation gives CASSPRDSFYEQYF.

This clone was seen only a few times. This chain links TRBV7-8 with TRBJ2-1; D unresolved. The V end lost 1 base, the J end lost 5 bases, and 6 bases lay between the germline ends. Germline values: CDR1 SGHVS, CDR2 FQNEAQ. The length of the CDR3 is 13 residues. CDR3 protein: CASSLGEDNEQFF. Here the CDR3 DNA reads TGTGCCAGCAGCTTAGGTGAGGACAATGAGCAGTTCTTC. Full variable domain (remainder filled in from reference TRBV7-8 and TRBJ2-1): GAGVSQSPRYKVAKRGQDVALRCDPISGHVSLFWYQQALGQGPEFLTYFQNEAQLDKSGLPSDRFFAERPEGSVSTLKIQRTQQEDSAVYLCASSLGEDNEQFFGPGTRLTVL.

This chain connects TRBV27 to TRBJ1-4, with D possibly TRBD1 on 5 matching bases. The germline V gene has CDR1 MNHEY and CDR2 SMNVEV (reference sequence). The CDR3 is made up of 14 amino acids. V was clipped by 3 bases and J by 1 base, with 6 bases between them. CDR3 nucleotide sequence: TGTGCCAGCAGTTTGGGGGGAACTAATGAAAAACTGTTTTTT. It encodes CASSLGGTNEKLFF.

J is TRBJ2-5 and V is TRBV4-1, with TRBD1 matching 7 bases. The V segment lost 4 bases and the J segment 3 bases; nucleotides outside the gene matches: 14. CDR3 length equals 17 residues. Germline CDR1 and CDR2: MGHRA and YSYEKL. The CDR3 here is CASSLRLLQGIEETQYF. In DNA, the CDR3 is TGCGCCAGCAGCCTTCGTTTACTACAGGGGATAGAAGAGACCCAGTACTTC.

The chain carries TRBV7-2 and TRBJ1-2; unclear D gene. The ends were cut back, 1 base at V and 4 bases at J, with 4 bases in the middle. The germline CDR1 and CDR2 sequences are SGHTA and FQGNSA. CDR3 size: 12 residues. CDR3 nucleotides: TGTGCCAGCAGCTTAGGCAGCTATGGCTACACCTTC. This codes for CASSLGSYGYTF.

This sequence joins TRBV25-1 and TRBJ2-7, with a weak D call TRBD2 (6 bases). The V and J ends lost 6 bases and 6 bases respectively, with 24 bases between them. Germline V gene lookup returns CDR1 MGHDK and CDR2 SYGVNS. The CDR3 is 16 amino acids. Here the CDR3 reads CASRIRRRGRPLEQYF. CDR3 bases: TGTGCCAGCAGAATACGCAGGAGGGGTCGCCCTCTCGAGCAGTACTTC.

The chain carries TRBV6-1 and TRBJ2-7; D call uncertain. Per germline, CDR1 MNHNS and CDR2 SASEGT. V lost 3 bases to trimming and J lost 0 bases, with 6 bases between them. This CDR3 has 13 amino acids. CDR3 sequence reads: CASSEGISYEQYF. CDR3 coding DNA: TGTGCCAGCAGTGAGGGCATCTCCTACGAGCAGTACTTC.

The sample holds one count of this clone. The J gene is TRBJ2-1, the V gene TRBV29-1; the D gene is possibly TRBD1 (6 bases). V was shortened by 8 bases and J by 6 bases, with 17 bases between the two germline ends. Looked up from germline, CDR1 is SQVTM and CDR2 is ANQGSEA. The CDR3 is 13 amino acids. The CDR3, as DNA: TGCAGCTCTGAACAGGGATACCCCAATGAGCAGTTCTTC. Protein product: CSSEQGYPNEQFF.

The V call is TRBV5-6, the J call TRBJ2-5; TRBD2 matches 7 bases. Germline V CDR1 and CDR2: SGHDT, YYEEEE. This CDR3 is built from 14 residues. V lost 2 bases, J lost 4 bases, and 5 bases stayed unmatched. As DNA, the CDR3 is TGTGCCAGCAGCTTAAGGGACTATTTAGAGACCCAGTACTTC. This translates into CASSLRDYLETQYF.

The chain carries TRBV6-5 and TRBJ1-5; no firm D call. The CDR3 has 13 amino acids. The ends were cut back, 0 bases at V and 4 bases at J, with 4 bases in the middle. Germline CDR1 and CDR2: MNHEY and SVGAGI. The CDR3 DNA follows: TGTGCCAGCAGTTACTCGTCTAATCAGCCCCAGCATTTT. Amino acids: CASSYSSNQPQHF.

The gene calls are TRBV11-2 and TRBJ2-1, with 12 bases fitting TRBD2. CDR3 length: 18 residues. Germline V gives CDR1 SGHAT, CDR2 FQNNGV. The junction had 7 bases not matched to a gene; V was cut back by 3 bases and J by 1 base. This CDR3 is CASSFLGGLAGSYNEQFF. The DNA of the CDR3 is TGTGCCAGCAGCTTTTTGGGTGGACTAGCGGGATCCTACAATGAGCAGTTCTTC.